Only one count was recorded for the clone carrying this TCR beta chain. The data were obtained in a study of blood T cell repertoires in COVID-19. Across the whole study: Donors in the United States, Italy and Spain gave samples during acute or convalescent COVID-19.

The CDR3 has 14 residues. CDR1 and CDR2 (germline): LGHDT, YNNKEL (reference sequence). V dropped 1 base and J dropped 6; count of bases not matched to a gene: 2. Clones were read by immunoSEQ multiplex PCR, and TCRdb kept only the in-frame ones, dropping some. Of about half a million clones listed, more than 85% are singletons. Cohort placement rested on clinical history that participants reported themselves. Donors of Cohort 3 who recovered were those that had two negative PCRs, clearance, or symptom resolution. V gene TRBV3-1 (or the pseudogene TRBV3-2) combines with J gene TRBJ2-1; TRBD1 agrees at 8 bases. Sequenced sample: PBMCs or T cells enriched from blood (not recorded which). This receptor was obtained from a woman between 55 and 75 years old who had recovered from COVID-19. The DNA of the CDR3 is TGTGCCAGCAGCCAAGGGACAGGGCCCAATGAGCAGTTCTTC. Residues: CASSQGTGPNEQFF.